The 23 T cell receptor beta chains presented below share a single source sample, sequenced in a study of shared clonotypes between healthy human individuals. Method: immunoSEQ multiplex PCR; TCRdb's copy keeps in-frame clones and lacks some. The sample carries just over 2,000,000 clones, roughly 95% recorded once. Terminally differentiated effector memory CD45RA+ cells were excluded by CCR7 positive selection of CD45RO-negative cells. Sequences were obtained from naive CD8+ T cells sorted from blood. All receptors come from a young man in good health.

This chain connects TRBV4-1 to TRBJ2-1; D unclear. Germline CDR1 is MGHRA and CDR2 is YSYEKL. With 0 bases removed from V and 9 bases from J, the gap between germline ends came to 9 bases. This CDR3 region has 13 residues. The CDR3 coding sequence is TGCGCCAGCAGCCAAGATCAAGAAATTGAGCAGTTCTTC. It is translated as CASSQDQEIEQFF.

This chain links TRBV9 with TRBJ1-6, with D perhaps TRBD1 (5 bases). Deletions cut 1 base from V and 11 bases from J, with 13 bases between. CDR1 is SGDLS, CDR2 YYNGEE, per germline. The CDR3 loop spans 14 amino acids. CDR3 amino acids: CASSVMGDPTPLHF. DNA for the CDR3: TGTGCCAGCAGCGTAATGGGGGACCCGACACCCCTCCACTTT.

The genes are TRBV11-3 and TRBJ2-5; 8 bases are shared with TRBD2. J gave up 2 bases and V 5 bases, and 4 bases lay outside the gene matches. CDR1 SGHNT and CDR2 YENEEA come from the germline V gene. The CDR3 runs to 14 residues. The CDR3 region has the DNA TGTGCCAGCAGCCCGGGAGGGGGGCAAGAGACCCAGTACTTC. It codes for CASSPGGGQETQYF.

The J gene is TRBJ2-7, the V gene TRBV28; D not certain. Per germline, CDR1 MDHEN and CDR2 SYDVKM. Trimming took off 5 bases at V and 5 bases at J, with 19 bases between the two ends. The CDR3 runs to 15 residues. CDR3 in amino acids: CASSPLGVRSNEQYF. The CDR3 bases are TGTGCCAGCAGTCCCTTAGGAGTTAGATCGAACGAGCAGTACTTC.

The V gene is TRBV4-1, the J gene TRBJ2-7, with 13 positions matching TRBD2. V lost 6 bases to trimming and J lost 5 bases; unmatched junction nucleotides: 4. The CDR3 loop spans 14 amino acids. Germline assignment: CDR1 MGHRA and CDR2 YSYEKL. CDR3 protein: CASSPGTSGDEQYF. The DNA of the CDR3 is TGCGCCAGCAGTCCCGGGACTAGCGGGGACGAGCAGTACTTC.

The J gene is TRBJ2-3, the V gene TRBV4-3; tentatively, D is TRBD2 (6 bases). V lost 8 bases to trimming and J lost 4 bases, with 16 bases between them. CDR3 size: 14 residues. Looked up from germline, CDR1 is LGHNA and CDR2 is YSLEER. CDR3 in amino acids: CASCRVEGADTQYF. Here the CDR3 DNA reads TGCGCCAGCTGTAGGGTGGAGGGAGCAGATACGCAGTATTTT.

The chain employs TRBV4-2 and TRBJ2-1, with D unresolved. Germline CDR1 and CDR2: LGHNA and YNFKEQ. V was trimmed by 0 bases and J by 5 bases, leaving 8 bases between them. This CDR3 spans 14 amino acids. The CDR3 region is CASSQEETDNEQFF. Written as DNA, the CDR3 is TGTGCCAGCAGCCAAGAGGAAACAGACAATGAGCAGTTCTTC.

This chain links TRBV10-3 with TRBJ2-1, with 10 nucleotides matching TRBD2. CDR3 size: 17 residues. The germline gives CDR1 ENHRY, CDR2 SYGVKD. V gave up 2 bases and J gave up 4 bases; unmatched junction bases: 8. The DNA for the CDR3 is TGTGCCATCAGTGAGGAAAGTACTAGCGGGGCGTACAATGAGCAGTTCTTC. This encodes CAISEESTSGAYNEQFF.

This CDR3 reads CASSLKGGGYTEAFF. DNA of the CDR3: TGTGCCAGCAGCTTGAAAGGCGGAGGGTACACTGAAGCTTTCTTT. The V gene is TRBV5-4, the J gene TRBJ1-1; D gene uncertain. CDR3 length: 15 amino acids. Trimming cost V 1 base and J 3 bases, with 13 bases left between them. The germline CDR1 and CDR2 sequences are SGHNT and YYREEE (reference sequence).

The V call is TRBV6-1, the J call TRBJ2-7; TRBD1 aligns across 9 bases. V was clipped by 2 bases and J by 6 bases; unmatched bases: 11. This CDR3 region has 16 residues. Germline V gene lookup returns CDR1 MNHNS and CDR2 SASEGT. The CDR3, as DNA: TGTGCCAGCAGTGAATTAGTTGGGACAGGGTTGCGCGAGCAGTACTTC. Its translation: CASSELVGTGLREQYF.

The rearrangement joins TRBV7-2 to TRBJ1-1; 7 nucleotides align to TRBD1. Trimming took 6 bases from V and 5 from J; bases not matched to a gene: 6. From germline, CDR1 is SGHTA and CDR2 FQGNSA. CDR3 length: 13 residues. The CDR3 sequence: CASSPGGGTEAFF. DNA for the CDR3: TGTGCCAGCAGTCCAGGGGGAGGGACTGAAGCTTTCTTT.

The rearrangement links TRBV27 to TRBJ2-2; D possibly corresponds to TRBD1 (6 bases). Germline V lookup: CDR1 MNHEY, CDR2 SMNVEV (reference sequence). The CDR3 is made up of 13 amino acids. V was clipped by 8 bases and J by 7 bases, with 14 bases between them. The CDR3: CASRPTGHGELFF. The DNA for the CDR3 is TGTGCCAGCCGACCCACAGGGCACGGGGAGCTGTTTTTT.

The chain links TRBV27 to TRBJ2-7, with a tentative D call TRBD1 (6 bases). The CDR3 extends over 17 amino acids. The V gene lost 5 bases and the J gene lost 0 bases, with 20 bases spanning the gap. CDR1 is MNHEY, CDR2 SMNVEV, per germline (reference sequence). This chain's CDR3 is CASSLRQDRRSSYEQYF. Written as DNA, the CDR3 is TGTGCCAGCAGTCTACGACAGGATCGAAGGAGCTCCTACGAGCAGTACTTC.

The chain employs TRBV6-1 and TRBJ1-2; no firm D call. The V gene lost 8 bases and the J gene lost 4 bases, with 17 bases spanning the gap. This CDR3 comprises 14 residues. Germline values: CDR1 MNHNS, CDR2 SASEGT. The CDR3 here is CASSFSNPFYGYTF. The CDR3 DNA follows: TGTGCCAGCTCCTTTTCTAACCCCTTCTATGGCTACACCTTC.

CDR3 bases: TGTGCCAGCAGCTTGGCCGGCGGGAGAGGGTACAATGAGCAGTTCTTC. Amino acids: CASSLAGGRGYNEQFF. This chain uses TRBV5-6 with TRBJ2-1; 7 positions agree with TRBD2. This CDR3 has 16 residues. Trimming took 0 bases from V and 4 from J; bases not matched to a gene: 7. CDR1 and CDR2 (germline): SGHDT, YYEEEE.

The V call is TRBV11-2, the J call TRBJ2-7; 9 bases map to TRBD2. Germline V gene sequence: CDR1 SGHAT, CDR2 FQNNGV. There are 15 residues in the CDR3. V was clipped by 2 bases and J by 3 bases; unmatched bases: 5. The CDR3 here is CASSLPAGGHYEQYF. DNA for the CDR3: TGTGCCAGCAGCTTACCAGCGGGAGGACACTACGAGCAGTACTTC.

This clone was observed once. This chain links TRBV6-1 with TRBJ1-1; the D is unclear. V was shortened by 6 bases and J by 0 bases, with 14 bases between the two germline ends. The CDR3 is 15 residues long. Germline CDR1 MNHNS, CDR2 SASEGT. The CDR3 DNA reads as TGTGCCAGCAGGGACTTTGAGCAAATGAACACTGAAGCTTTCTTT. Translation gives CASRDFEQMNTEAFF.

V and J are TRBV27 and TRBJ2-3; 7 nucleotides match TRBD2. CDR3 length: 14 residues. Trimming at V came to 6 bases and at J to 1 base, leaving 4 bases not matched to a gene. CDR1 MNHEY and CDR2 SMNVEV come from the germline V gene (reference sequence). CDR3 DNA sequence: TGTGCCAGCAGCCAAACTAGCGGCACAGATACGCAGTATTTT. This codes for CASSQTSGTDTQYF.

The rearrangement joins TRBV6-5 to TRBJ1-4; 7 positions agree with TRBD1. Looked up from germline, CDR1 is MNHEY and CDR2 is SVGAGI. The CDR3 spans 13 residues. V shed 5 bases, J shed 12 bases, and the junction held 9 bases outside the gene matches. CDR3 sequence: CASSITNRGQLFF. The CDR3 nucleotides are TGTGCCAGCAGTATCACGAACAGGGGACAACTGTTTTTT.

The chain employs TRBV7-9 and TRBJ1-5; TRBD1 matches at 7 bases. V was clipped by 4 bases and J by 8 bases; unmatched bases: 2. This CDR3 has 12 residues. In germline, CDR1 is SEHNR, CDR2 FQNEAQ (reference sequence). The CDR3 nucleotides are TGTGCCAGCAGCTCAGGGGGGAAGCCCCAGCATTTT. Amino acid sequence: CASSSGGKPQHF. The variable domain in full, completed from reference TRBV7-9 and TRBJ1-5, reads DTGVSQNPRHKITKRGQNVTFRCDPISEHNRLYWYRQTLGQGPEFLTYFQNEAQLEKSRLLSDRFSAERPKGSFSTLEIQRTEQGDSAMYLCASSSGGKPQHFGDGTRLSIL.

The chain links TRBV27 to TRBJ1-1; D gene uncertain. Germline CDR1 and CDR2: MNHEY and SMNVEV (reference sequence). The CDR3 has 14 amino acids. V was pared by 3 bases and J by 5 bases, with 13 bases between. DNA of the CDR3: TGTGCCAGCAGTTTGTCCGCGGCGGATACTGAAGCTTTCTTT. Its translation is CASSLSAADTEAFF.

The CDR3 region is CATSLSSSGNTIYF. CDR3 coding DNA: TGTGCCACCAGCCTGTCTAGCTCTGGAAACACCATATATTTT. The rearrangement links TRBV15 to TRBJ1-3, with D unresolved. V shed 5 bases and J shed 0 bases, with 8 bases lying between them. The CDR3 runs 14 residues. Germline CDR1 reads LNHNV; CDR2 reads YYDKDF (reference sequence).

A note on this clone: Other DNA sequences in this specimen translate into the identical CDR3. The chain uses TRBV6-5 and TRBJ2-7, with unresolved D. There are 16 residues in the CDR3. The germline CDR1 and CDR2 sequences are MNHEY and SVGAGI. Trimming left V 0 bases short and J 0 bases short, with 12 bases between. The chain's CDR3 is CASSYSKGESSYEQYF. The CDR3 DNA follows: TGTGCCAGCAGTTACTCGAAAGGCGAGAGCTCCTACGAGCAGTACTTC.